The sequence of this TCR beta chain was determined in a study of T cell responses to AZD1222 COVID-19 vaccine. About this clone itself: Its antigen is not identified.

Study-wide points: The study sampled repertoires only after the peak T cell response. Donor demographics were predominantly white British with a female majority; clonal diversity may be underestimated. Across spike, vaccine-associated CD4 TCRs were found, dominant at 160-218 and 743-854.

The repertoire was sequenced with immunoSEQ multiplex PCR; TCRdb's copy has only in-frame clones and lacks some. The data show some 140,000 clones, 86% seen once. CDR1 SGHAT and CDR2 FQDESV come from the germline V gene (reference sequence). The CDR3 length is 16 residues. V lost 4 bases to trimming and J lost 0 bases; unmatched junction nucleotides: 6. This sequence was found in an adult in good health. The V call is TRBV11-1, the J call TRBJ2-3, with 8 bases aligning to TRBD2. Sample: peripheral blood, taken on day 0 of MenACWY control vaccination. The CDR3 bases are TGTGCCAGCAGCTCGGCCAGCGGGAGAAGCACAGATACGCAGTATTTT. It codes for CASSSASGRSTDTQYF.